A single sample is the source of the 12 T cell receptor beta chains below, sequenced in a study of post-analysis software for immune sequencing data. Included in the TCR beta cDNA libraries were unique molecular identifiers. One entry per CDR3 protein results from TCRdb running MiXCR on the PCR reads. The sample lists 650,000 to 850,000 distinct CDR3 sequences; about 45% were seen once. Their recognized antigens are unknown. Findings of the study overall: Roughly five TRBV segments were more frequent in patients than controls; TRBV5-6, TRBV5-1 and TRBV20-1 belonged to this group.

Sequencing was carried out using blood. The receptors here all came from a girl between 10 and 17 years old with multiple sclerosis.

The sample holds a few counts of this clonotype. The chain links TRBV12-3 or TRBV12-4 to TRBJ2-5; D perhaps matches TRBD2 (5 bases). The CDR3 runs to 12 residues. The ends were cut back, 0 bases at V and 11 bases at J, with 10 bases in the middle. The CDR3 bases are TGTGCCAGCAGTTTAGCATCTACGGGGCAGTACTTC. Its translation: CASSLASTGQYF.

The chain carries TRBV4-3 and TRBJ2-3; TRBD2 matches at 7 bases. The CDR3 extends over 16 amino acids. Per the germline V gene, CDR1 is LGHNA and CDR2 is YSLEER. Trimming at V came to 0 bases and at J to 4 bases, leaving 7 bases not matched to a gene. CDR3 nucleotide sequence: TGCGCCAGCAGCCAAGATGAGGCGGGAGAGCCAGATACGCAGTATTTT. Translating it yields CASSQDEAGEPDTQYF.

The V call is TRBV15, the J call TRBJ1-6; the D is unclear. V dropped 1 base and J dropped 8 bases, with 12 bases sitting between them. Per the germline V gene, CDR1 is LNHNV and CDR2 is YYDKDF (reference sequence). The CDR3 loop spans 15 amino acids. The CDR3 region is CATSRVAVEDSPLHF. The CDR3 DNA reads TGTGCCACCAGCAGAGTGGCAGTCGAGGATTCACCCCTCCACTTT.

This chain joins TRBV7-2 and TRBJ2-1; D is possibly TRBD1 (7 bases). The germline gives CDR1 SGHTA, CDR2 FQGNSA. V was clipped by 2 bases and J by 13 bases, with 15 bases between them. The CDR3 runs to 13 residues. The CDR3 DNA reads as TGTGCCAGCAGCTTATCTCCAGGGGGGAACCAGTTCTTC. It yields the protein CASSLSPGGNQFF. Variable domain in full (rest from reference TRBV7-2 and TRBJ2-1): GAGVSQSPSNKVTEKGKDVELRCDPISGHTALYWYRQSLGQGLEFLIYFQGNSAPDKSGLPSDRFSAERTGGSVSTLTIQRTQQEDSAVYLCASSLSPGGNQFFGPGTRLTVL.

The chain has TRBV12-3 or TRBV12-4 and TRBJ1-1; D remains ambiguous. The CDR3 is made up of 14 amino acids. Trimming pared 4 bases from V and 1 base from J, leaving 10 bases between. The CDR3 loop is CASSSARANTEAFF. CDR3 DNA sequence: TGTGCCAGCAGTTCGGCCCGGGCGAACACTGAAGCTTTCTTT.

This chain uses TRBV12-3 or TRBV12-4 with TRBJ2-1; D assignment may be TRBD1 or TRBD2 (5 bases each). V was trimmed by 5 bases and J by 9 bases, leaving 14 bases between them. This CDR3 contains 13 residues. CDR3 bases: TGTGCCAGCAGTGCTTCGACTGGGGGTGAGCAGTTCTTC. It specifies CASSASTGGEQFF.

CDR3 coding DNA: TGCGCCAGCAGCGTCTGGGACGGATTACTGATGAACACTGAAGCTTTCTTT. Translation: CASSVWDGLLMNTEAFF. The rearrangement joins TRBV5-1 to TRBJ1-1; TRBD1 might be the D (5 bases). This CDR3 is built from 17 residues. With 4 bases removed from V and 0 bases from J, the gap between germline ends came to 19 bases. CDR1 and CDR2 from the germline V gene are SGHRS and YFSETQ.

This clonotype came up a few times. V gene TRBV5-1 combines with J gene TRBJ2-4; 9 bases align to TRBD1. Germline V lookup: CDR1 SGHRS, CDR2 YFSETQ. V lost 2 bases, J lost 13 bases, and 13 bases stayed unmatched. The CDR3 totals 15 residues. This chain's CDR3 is CASSFAGTGPVSQYF. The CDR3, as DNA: TGCGCCAGCAGCTTCGCCGGGACAGGGCCCGTGTCGCAGTACTTC.

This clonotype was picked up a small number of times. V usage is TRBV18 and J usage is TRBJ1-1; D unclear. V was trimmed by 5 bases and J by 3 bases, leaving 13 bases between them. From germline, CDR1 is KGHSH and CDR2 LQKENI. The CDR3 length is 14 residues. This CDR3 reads CASSSMVGDTEAFF. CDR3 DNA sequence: TGTGCCAGCTCATCCATGGTGGGAGACACTGAAGCTTTCTTT.

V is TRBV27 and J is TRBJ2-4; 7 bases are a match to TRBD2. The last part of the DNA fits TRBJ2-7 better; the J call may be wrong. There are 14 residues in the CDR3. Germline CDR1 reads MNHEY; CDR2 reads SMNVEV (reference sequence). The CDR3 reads CASSFRGEFLEQYF. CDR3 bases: TGTGCCAGCAGTTTTCGGGGGGAGTTTCTCGAGCAGTACTTC.

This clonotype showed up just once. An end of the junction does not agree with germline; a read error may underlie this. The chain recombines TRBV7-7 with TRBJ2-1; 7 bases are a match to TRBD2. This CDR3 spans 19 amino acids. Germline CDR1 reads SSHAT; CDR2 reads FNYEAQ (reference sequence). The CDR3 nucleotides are TGTGCTAGCAGCTTTGGGAGGCCCCTTCGCGGGAGCCTTAACAATGAGCAGTTCTTC. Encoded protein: CASSFGRPLRGSLNNEQFF.

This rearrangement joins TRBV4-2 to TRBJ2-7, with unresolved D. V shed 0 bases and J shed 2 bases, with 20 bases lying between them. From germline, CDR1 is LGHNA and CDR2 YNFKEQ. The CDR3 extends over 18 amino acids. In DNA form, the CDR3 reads TGTGCCAGCAGCCAAGAAAATCCCTTCGGCATCCTTCCCTACGAGCAGTACTTC. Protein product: CASSQENPFGILPYEQYF.